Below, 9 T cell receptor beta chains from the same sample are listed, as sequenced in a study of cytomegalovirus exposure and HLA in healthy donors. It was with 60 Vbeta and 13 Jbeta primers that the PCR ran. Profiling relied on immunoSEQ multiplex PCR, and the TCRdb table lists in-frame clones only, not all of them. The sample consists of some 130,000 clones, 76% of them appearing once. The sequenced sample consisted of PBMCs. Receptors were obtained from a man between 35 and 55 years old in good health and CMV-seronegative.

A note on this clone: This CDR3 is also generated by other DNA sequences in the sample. This CDR3 is CASRGAGPTYGYTF. In nucleotides, the CDR3 is TGTGCCAGCAGGGGGGCCGGCCCTACATATGGCTACACCTTC. This sequence joins TRBV2 and TRBJ1-2; D is perhaps TRBD1 (6 bases). CDR1 is SNHLY and CDR2 is FYNNEI in the germline V gene. V lost 6 bases and J 5 bases, leaving 16 bases between the germline ends. The CDR3 is 14 amino acids.

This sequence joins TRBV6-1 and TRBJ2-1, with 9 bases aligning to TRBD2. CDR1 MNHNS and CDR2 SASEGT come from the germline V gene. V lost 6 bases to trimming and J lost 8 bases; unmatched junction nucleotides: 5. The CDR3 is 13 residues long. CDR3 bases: TGTGCCAGCAGAACCGGGACTAGCTATGAGCAGTTCTTC. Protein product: CASRTGTSYEQFF.

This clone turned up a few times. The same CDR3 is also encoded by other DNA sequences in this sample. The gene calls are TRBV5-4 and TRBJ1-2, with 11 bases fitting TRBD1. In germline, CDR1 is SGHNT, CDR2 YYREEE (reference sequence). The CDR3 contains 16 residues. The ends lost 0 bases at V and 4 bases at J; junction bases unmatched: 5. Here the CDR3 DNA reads TGTGCCAGCAGCTTGGAAGGACAGGGGGCTGGCTATGGCTACACCTTC. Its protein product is CASSLEGQGAGYGYTF.

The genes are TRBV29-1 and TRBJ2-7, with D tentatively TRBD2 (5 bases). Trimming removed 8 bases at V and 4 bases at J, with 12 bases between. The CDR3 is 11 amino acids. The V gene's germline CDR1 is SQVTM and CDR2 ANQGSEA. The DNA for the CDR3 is TGCAGCCTGGAGGATGGGTACGAGCAGTACTTC. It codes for CSLEDGYEQYF.

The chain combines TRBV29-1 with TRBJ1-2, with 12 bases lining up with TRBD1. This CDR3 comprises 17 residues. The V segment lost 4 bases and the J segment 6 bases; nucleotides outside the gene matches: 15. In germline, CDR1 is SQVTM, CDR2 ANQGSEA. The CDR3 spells CSVVLPGQGAIGDGYTF. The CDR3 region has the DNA TGCAGCGTTGTACTTCCGGGACAGGGGGCGATAGGTGATGGCTACACCTTC.

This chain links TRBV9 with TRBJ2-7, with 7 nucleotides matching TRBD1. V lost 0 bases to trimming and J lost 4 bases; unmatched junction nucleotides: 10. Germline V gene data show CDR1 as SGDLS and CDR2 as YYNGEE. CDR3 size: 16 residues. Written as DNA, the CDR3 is TGTGCCAGCAGCGTAGCCCTATCGGGGACAGCGTACGAGCAGTACTTC. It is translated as CASSVALSGTAYEQYF.

The CDR3 sequence: CASSEALGLAGGLIGELFF. The CDR3 bases are TGTGCCAGCAGTGAAGCGCTCGGTCTAGCGGGGGGGCTAATCGGGGAGCTGTTTTTT. The chain carries TRBV6-1 and TRBJ2-2, with 12 bases aligning to TRBD2. The CDR3 has 19 amino acids. Per germline, CDR1 MNHNS and CDR2 SASEGT. V shed 0 bases, J shed 7 bases, and the junction held 12 bases outside the gene matches.

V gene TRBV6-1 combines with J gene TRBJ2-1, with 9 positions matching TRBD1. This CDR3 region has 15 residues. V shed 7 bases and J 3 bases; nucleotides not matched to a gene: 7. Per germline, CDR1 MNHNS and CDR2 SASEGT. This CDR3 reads CASNLRDRDYNEQFF. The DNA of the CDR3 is TGTGCCAGCAACCTCCGGGACAGGGACTACAATGAGCAGTTCTTC.

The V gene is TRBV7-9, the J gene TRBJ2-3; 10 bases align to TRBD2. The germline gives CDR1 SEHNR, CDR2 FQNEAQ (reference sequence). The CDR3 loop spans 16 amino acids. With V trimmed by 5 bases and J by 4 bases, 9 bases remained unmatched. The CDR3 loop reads CASSPTSGSIPDTQYF. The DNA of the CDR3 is TGTGCCAGCAGCCCGACTAGCGGGTCTATTCCAGATACGCAGTATTTT. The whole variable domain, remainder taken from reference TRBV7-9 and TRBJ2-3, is DTGVSQNPRHKITKRGQNVTFRCDPISEHNRLYWYRQTLGQGPEFLTYFQNEAQLEKSRLLSDRFSAERPKGSFSTLEIQRTEQGDSAMYLCASSPTSGSIPDTQYFGPGTRLTVL.